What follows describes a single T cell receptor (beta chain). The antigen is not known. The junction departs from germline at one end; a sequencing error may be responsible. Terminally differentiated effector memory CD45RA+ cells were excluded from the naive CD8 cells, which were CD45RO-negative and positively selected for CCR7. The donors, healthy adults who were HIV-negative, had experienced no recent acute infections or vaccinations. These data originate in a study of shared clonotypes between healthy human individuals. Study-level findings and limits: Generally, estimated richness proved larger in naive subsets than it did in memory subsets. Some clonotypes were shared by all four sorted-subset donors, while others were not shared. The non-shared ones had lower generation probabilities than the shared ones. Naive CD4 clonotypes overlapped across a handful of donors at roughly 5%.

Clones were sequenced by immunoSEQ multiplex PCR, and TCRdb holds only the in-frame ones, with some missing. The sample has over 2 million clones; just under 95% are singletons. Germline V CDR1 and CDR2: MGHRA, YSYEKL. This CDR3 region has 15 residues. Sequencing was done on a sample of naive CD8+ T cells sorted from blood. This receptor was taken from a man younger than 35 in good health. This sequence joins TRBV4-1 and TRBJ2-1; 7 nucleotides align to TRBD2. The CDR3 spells CASYRRGDSFNEQFF. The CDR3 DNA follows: TGCGCCAGCTACCGACGGGGGGACTCCTTCAATGAGCAGTTCTTC.